This entry describes one T cell receptor (beta chain). The data are from a study of blood T cell repertoires in COVID-19. About the research overall: Donors in the United States, Italy and Spain gave samples during acute or convalescent COVID-19.

In the authors' methods: Nucleated cell counts were estimated from reference gene primer amplification. Generated by immunoSEQ multiplex PCR, the TCRdb table keeps only in-frame clones and is missing some. V and J calls plus clone size are reproduced from that table; the DNA served to infer D and trimming. This table holds 55,000 to 90,000 clones, roughly 77% found once. The CDR3 has 14 residues. The junction had 7 bases not matched to a gene; V was cut back by 4 bases and J by 12 bases. Germline V gives CDR1 SGHRS, CDR2 YFSETQ. The chain is built from TRBV5-1 and TRBJ2-1; 13 bases agree with TRBD2. The sample was peripheral blood. This TCR was recovered from a woman aged 70-85 years with acute or convalescent COVID-19. CDR3 DNA: TGCGCCAGCAGCCTCGGACTAGCGGGAGAAGGGCAGTTCTTC. Amino acids: CASSLGLAGEGQFF. Filled out from reference TRBV5-1 and TRBJ2-1, the complete variable domain reads KAGVTQTPRYLIKTRGQQVTLSCSPISGHRSVSWYQQTPGQGLQFLFEYFSETQRNKGNFPGRFSGRQFSNSRSEMNVSTLELGDSALYLCASSLGLAGEGQFFGPGTRLTVL.